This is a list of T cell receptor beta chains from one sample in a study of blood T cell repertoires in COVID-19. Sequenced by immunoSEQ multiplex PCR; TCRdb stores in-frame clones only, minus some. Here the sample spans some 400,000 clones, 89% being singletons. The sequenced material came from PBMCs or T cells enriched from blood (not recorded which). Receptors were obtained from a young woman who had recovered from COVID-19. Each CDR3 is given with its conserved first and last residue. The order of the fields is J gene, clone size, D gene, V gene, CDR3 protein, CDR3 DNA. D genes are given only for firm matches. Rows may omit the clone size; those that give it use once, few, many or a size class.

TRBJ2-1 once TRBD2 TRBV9 CASSVALAGYYNEQFF TGTGCCAGCAGCGTGGCCCTAGCGGGGTATTACAATGAGCAGTTCTTC
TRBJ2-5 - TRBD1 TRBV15 CATSKGQGGSETQYF TGTGCCACCAGCAAAGGACAGGGTGGATCGGAGACCCAGTACTTC
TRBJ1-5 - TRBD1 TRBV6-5 CASSFGQGGQPQHF TGTGCCAGCAGCTTCGGACAGGGGGGTCAGCCCCAGCATTTT
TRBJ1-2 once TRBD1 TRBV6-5 CASRTGQGAYGYTF TGTGCCAGCAGAACAGGACAGGGGGCCTATGGCTACACCTTC
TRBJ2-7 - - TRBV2 CASRGGEQYF TGTGCCAGTAGAGGTGGAGAGCAGTACTTC
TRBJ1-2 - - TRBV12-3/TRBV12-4 CASSLVHRGDPSF TGTGCCAGCAGTTTGGTTCATAGGGGCGACCCGTCTTTC
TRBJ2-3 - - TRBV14 CASRPSGTDTQYF TGTGCCAGCAGACCTAGCGGCACAGATACGCAGTATTTT
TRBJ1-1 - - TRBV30 CACPHRERVEAFF TGTGCCTGCCCTCACCGGGAGAGGGTGGAAGCTTTCTTT
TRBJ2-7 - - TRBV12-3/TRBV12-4 CASGALYEQYF TGTGCCAGCGGGGCCCTCTACGAGCAGTACTTC
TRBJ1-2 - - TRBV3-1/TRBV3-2 CASSQEVQGWGYTF TGTGCCAGCAGCCAAGAAGTACAGGGCTGGGGCTACACCTTC
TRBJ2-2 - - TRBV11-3 CASSPLPGVGELFF TGTGCCAGCAGCCCCCTCCCGGGTGTCGGGGAGCTGTTTTTT
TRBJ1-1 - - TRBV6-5 CASSSITNTEAFF TGTGCCAGCAGTTCGATCACAAACACTGAAGCTTTCTTT
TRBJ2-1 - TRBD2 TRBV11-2 CASSLLGEREGHNEQFF TGTGCCAGCAGCTTACTAGGAGAGCGGGAGGGACACAATGAGCAGTTCTTC
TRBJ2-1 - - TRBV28 CASSPPRGRQFF TGTGCCAGCAGTCCCCCCAGGGGTCGGCAGTTCTTC
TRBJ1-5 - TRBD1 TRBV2 CASSESPGTGGNQPQHF TGTGCCAGCAGTGAATCTCCTGGGACAGGGGGCAATCAGCCCCAGCATTTT
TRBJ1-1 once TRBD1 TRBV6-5 CASHRGRRTEAFF TGTGCCAGCCACAGGGGGCGGAGGACTGAAGCTTTCTTT
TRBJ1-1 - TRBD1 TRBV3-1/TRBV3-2 CASSPRTGRMNTEAFF TGTGCCAGCAGCCCCCGGACAGGACGGATGAACACTGAAGCTTTCTTT
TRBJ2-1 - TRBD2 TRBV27 CASTPLADSYNEQFF TGTGCCAGCACCCCACTAGCGGACTCCTACAATGAGCAGTTCTTC
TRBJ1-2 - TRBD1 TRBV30 CAWTGQEIYGYTF TGTGCCTGGACGGGACAGGAGATCTATGGCTACACCTTC
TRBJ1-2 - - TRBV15 CATGKIGPGGVGYTF TGTGCCACGGGGAAAATCGGCCCCGGGGGGGTTGGCTACACCTTC
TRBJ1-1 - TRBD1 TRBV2 CASSGQGTGEAFF TGTGCCAGCAGCGGACAGGGGACAGGAGAAGCTTTCTTT
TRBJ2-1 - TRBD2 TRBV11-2 CASSFWGGSSYNEQFF TGTGCCAGCAGCTTCTGGGGGGGAAGCTCCTACAATGAGCAGTTCTTC
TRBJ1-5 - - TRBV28 CASSLYGQGGQPQHF TGTGCCAGCAGTTTATATGGGCAGGGAGGTCAGCCCCAGCATTTT
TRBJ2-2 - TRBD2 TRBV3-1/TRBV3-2 CASSQGLAGGTGELFF TGTGCCAGCAGCCAAGGACTAGCGGGGGGCACCGGGGAGCTGTTTTTT
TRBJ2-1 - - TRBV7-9 CASSLVRGSNEQFF TGTGCCAGCAGCTTAGTGAGAGGGTCCAATGAGCAGTTCTTC
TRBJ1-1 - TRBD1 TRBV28 CASSPQGATEAFF TGTGCCAGCAGTCCTCAGGGGGCCACTGAAGCTTTCTTT
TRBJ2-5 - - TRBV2 CASRAGSLQETQYF TGTGCCAGCAGGGCGGGTTCGCTTCAAGAGACCCAGTACTTC
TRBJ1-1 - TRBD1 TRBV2 CASSEEGAWAFF TGTGCCAGCAGTGAAGAGGGGGCTTGGGCTTTCTTT
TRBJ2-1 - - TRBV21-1 CASSKGARDNEQFF TGTGCCAGCAGCAAAGGAGCGCGAGACAATGAGCAGTTCTTC
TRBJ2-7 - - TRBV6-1 CASSEPPFSYEQYF TGTGCCAGCAGTGAACCCCCTTTCTCCTACGAGCAGTACTTC
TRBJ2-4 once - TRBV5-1 CASSQGAKNIQYF TGCGCCAGCAGCCAGGGGGCCAAAAACATTCAGTACTTC
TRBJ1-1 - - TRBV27 CASSLDSMNTEAFF TGTGCCAGCAGTTTAGACAGTATGAACACTGAAGCTTTCTTT
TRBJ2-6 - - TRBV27 CASSLEGNLWSGANVLTF TGTGCCAGCAGTCTAGAGGGTAACTTGTGGTCTGGGGCCAACGTCCTGACTTTC
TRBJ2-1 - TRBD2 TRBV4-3 CASSRRSSGGINEQFF TGCGCCAGCAGCCGTCGTTCTAGCGGGGGGATAAATGAGCAGTTCTTC
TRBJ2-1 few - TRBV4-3 CASSQELYQGWKGNEQFF TGCGCCAGCAGCCAAGAACTGTATCAGGGATGGAAGGGCAATGAGCAGTTCTTC
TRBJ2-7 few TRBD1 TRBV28 CASSPGTGWAEQYF TGTGCCAGCAGCCCCGGGACAGGGTGGGCCGAGCAGTACTTC
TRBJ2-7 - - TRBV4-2 CASSQEAHRAYEQYF TGTGCCAGCAGCCAAGAAGCGCACAGGGCCTACGAGCAGTACTTC
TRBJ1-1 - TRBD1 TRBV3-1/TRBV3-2 CASRNRGNTEAFF TGTGCCAGCAGGAACAGGGGTAACACTGAAGCTTTCTTT
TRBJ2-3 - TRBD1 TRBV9 CASSVATGGDTQYF TGTGCCAGCAGCGTAGCTACAGGGGGAGATACGCAGTATTTT
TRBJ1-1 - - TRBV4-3 CASSHHRGRGAEAFF TGCGCCAGCAGCCATCATAGGGGAAGAGGAGCTGAAGCTTTCTTT
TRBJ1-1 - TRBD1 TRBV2 CASSDRGMNTEAFF TGTGCCAGCAGTGACAGGGGGATGAACACTGAAGCTTTCTTT
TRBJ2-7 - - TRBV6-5 CASSSRGGQGGEQYF TGTGCCAGCAGTTCACGGGGGGGACAGGGCGGCGAGCAGTACTTC
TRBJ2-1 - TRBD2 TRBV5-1 CASSLARLRGSSYNEQFF TGCGCCAGCAGCTTGGCGCGGCTACGCGGGAGCTCCTACAATGAGCAGTTCTTC
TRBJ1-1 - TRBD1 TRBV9 CASVSPSGTGDTEAFF TGTGCCAGCGTCTCACCCTCCGGGACAGGGGACACTGAAGCTTTCTTT
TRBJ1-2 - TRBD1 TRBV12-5 CASGPWDRVDGYTF TGTGCTAGTGGTCCCTGGGACAGGGTGGACGGCTACACCTTC
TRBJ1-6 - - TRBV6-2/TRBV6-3 CASSYSGRAGLPLHF TGTGCCAGCAGTTACTCGGGCAGGGCCGGCTTACCCCTCCACTTT
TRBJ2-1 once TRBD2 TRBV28 CASSFRLAGKSSYNEQFF TGTGCCAGCAGTTTTAGGCTAGCGGGAAAGAGCTCCTACAATGAGCAGTTCTTC